What follows are 18 T cell receptor beta chains derived from one specimen sequenced in a study of cytomegalovirus exposure and HLA in healthy donors. PCR primers comprised 60 Vbeta and 13 Jbeta primers. TCRdb's table, derived via immunoSEQ multiplex PCR, lists solely in-frame clones and lacks some. This sample has 110,000 to 150,000 clones, with around two thirds found just once. The sequenced sample was PBMCs. These receptors all come from a woman aged 55-75 years in good health and CMV-seropositive.

The rearrangement joins TRBV7-9 to TRBJ1-1, with D possibly being TRBD1 (6 bases). The germline CDR1 and CDR2 sequences are SEHNR and FQNEAQ (reference sequence). Trimming removed 2 bases from V and 1 base from J, with 8 bases in between. The CDR3 length is 14 residues. The chain's CDR3 is CASSLQGSNTEAFF. The CDR3 DNA reads TGTGCCAGCAGCTTACAGGGGTCGAACACTGAAGCTTTCTTT.

This clone has just a few counts. The chain employs TRBV11-2 and TRBJ2-7; TRBD2 matches at 10 bases. Germline V gene sequence: CDR1 SGHAT, CDR2 FQNNGV. Germline trimming cut 3 bases from V and 3 bases from J; bases unmatched to any gene: 2. The CDR3 sequence is 14 residues long. The CDR3 nucleotides are TGTGCCAGCAGCTTGCTAGCGGGGGTCTACGAGCAGTACTTC. This sequence encodes CASSLLAGVYEQYF.

This rearrangement joins TRBV5-8 to TRBJ2-7, with 7 positions matching TRBD1. Per germline, CDR1 SGHTS and CDR2 YDEGEE. V was clipped by 3 bases and J by 10 bases; unmatched bases: 10. The CDR3 consists of 13 residues. CDR3 bases: TGTGCCAGCAGCTCCCGTGACAGGGAGATTCAGTACTTC. Protein sequence: CASSSRDREIQYF.

This sequence joins TRBV2 and TRBJ1-1; D is possibly TRBD1 (5 bases). The V end lost 5 bases, the J end lost 0 bases, and 10 bases lay between the germline ends. Germline CDR1 is SNHLY and CDR2 is FYNNEI. This CDR3 region has 14 residues. For the CDR3, the DNA is TGTGCCAGCAGTCGACAACAGGTGAACACTGAAGCTTTCTTT. Its protein is CASSRQQVNTEAFF.

The chain links TRBV30 to TRBJ1-1; D possibly corresponds to TRBD1 (5 bases). The CDR3 is made up of 13 amino acids. Deletions cut 5 bases from V and 2 bases from J, with 12 bases between. Germline assignment: CDR1 GTSNPN and CDR2 SVGIG (reference sequence). The CDR3 nucleotides read TGTGCCTGGGCAAGGGGTGGCAACACTGAAGCTTTCTTT. Amino acids: CAWARGGNTEAFF.

The chain employs TRBV5-1 and TRBJ2-1, with 9 bases lining up with TRBD2. Germline V gives CDR1 SGHRS, CDR2 YFSETQ. The length of the CDR3 is 14 residues. Losses at the gene ends were 8 bases for V and 0 bases for J; bases not matched to a gene: 3. In DNA, the CDR3 is TGCGCCAGTGCTAGCGGGGACTCCTACAATGAGCAGTTCTTC. Encoded protein: CASASGDSYNEQFF.

A few counts support this clone. The chain has TRBV7-9 and TRBJ2-3; the match to TRBD2 covers 12 bases. From germline, CDR1 is SEHNR and CDR2 FQNEAQ (reference sequence). The CDR3 consists of 15 residues. With V trimmed by 2 bases and J by 3 bases, 0 bases remained unmatched. CDR3 loop: CASSLLAGGTDTQYF. In DNA, the CDR3 is TGTGCCAGCAGCTTACTAGCGGGAGGGACAGATACGCAGTATTTT. The full variable domain, its missing parts supplied by reference TRBV7-9 and TRBJ2-3, is DTGVSQNPRHKITKRGQNVTFRCDPISEHNRLYWYRQTLGQGPEFLTYFQNEAQLEKSRLLSDRFSAERPKGSFSTLEIQRTEQGDSAMYLCASSLLAGGTDTQYFGPGTRLTVL.

The chain uses TRBV10-1 and TRBJ2-1, with 7 bases matching TRBD2. The CDR3 is made up of 15 amino acids. V was clipped by 2 bases and J by 8 bases; unmatched bases: 9. CDR1 and CDR2 (germline): WNHNN, SYGVQD (reference sequence). The CDR3 loop is CASSERVGDYDEQFF. The CDR3 region has the DNA TGCGCCAGCAGTGAGAGGGTTGGGGACTATGATGAGCAGTTCTTC.

The gene calls are TRBV5-1 and TRBJ1-1; D remains unclear. V shed 2 bases and J shed 3 bases, with 8 bases lying between them. Germline CDR1 and CDR2: SGHRS and YFSETQ. This CDR3 has 13 residues. CDR3 residues: CASSFWQDTEAFF. The CDR3 coding sequence is TGCGCCAGCAGCTTTTGGCAGGACACTGAAGCTTTCTTT.

This clone has more than one count but fewer than ten. The chain uses TRBV7-2 and TRBJ1-3, with D unresolved. Germline-derived CDR1 and CDR2 are SGHTA and FQGNSA. V lost 5 bases and J lost 2, with 7 bases in between. CDR3 length: 13 amino acids. The DNA for the CDR3 is TGTGCCAGCAGCCCGAGGGCTGGAAACACCATATATTTT. Amino acids: CASSPRAGNTIYF.

The chain combines TRBV20-1 with TRBJ1-1, with no clear D. Germline V lookup: CDR1 DFQATT, CDR2 SNEGSKA (reference sequence). The CDR3 is 11 amino acids. CDR3 coding DNA: TGCACCCTATCCCGGAACACTGAAGCTTTCTTT. This translates into CTLSRNTEAFF.

V is TRBV6-5 and J is TRBJ1-2, with 11 bases identical to TRBD1. Germline V CDR1 and CDR2: MNHEY, SVGAGI. The CDR3 runs to 12 residues. The trim removed 8 bases at V and 6 bases at J, leaving 2 bases unmatched. The CDR3 DNA sequence: TGTGCCAGCCTGGACAGGGGGCATGGCTACACCTTC. Its protein product is CASLDRGHGYTF.

V and J are TRBV6-6 and TRBJ1-1; D may be TRBD1 (5 bases). The germline CDR1 and CDR2 sequences are MNHNY and SVGAGI (reference sequence). CDR3 length: 13 residues. Trimming removed 6 bases from V and 6 bases from J, with 14 bases in between. CDR3 amino acids: CASRLTGSPEAFF. The CDR3 DNA reads TGTGCCAGCAGACTAACAGGCTCCCCTGAAGCTTTCTTT.

The chain employs TRBV6-4 and TRBJ1-6; 9 bases agree with TRBD1. This CDR3 region has 15 residues. The germline CDR1 and CDR2 sequences are MRHNA and SNTAGT. V gave up 4 bases and J gave up 10 bases; unmatched junction bases: 8. DNA of the CDR3: TGTGCCAGCAGTGCACAGGGGGCGCCCGGGTCACCCCTCCACTTT. It encodes CASSAQGAPGSPLHF.

V is TRBV4-1 and J is TRBJ2-3, with D uncertain. CDR1 and CDR2 from the germline V gene are MGHRA and YSYEKL. This CDR3 has 15 residues. Trimming removed 4 bases from V and 1 base from J, with 12 bases in between. The CDR3 nucleotides read TGCGCCAGCAGCCTTACTCTATCGGGCACAGATACGCAGTATTTT. It encodes CASSLTLSGTDTQYF.

This chain links TRBV15 with TRBJ1-2; maybe TRBD1 (5 bases). The germline V and J ends were trimmed by 0 bases and 8 bases, with 28 bases remaining between them. The CDR3 has 19 residues. Germline loops: CDR1 LNHNV, CDR2 YYDKDF (reference sequence). CDR3 coding DNA: TGTGCCACCAGCAGAGATGGGGACTTCGGCAGGGCATTATCCCAAGGCTACACCTTC. Amino acid sequence: CATSRDGDFGRALSQGYTF.

The J gene is TRBJ1-2, the V gene TRBV18; 9 bases are a match to TRBD1. The CDR3 covers 13 residues. Germline CDR1 KGHSH, CDR2 LQKENI. The ends lost 3 bases at V and 8 bases at J; junction bases unmatched: 4. CDR3 protein: CASSPRDRDGYTF. The CDR3 DNA reads TGTGCCAGCTCACCCCGGGACAGGGACGGCTACACCTTC.

The chain combines TRBV7-3 with TRBJ1-6; tentative D call: TRBD1 (5 bases). The germline V and J ends were trimmed by 0 bases and 9 bases, with 9 bases remaining between them. Per the germline V gene, CDR1 is SGHTA and CDR2 is FQGTGA. The CDR3 totals 14 residues. CDR3 coding DNA: TGTGCCAGCAGCTTAACGGGGGGGGGTTCACCCCTCCACTTT. Translation: CASSLTGGGSPLHF.